The 32 T cell receptor beta chains below come from one sample, sequenced in a study of vaccination and CD4 T cells after COVID-19. The assay that was used to sequence DNA from cultured CD4+ T cells was the Oncomine TCR Beta short-read assay. TCRdb passed the PCR reads through MiXCR, listing each CDR3 protein once. This sample carries about 13,000 distinct CDR3 sequences, 58% of them seen once, and the ten largest clones take around a sixth. Treatment defined: roughly 10-day PBMC culture with coronavirus spike peptide pools or control peptides (ViraFEST assay). No antigens are known for them. The material was cultured CD4+ T cells from blood, obtained after SARS-CoV-2 vaccination. The origin of the receptors is a human donor with COVID-19.

The V call is TRBV20-1, the J call TRBJ1-6; 9 nucleotides agree with TRBD1. CDR1 and CDR2 (germline): DFQATT, SNEGSKA (reference sequence). V was clipped by 5 bases and J by 0 bases; unmatched bases: 8. The CDR3 loop spans 17 amino acids. The CDR3, as DNA: TGCAGTGCTCCGGACAGGGGAGGTTTCTCCTATAATTCACCCCTCCACTTT. This sequence encodes CSAPDRGGFSYNSPLHF.

Written as DNA, the CDR3 is TGCAGTGCTAGTACGGGGGGGGACACTGAAGCTTTCTTT. Translated, it gives CSASTGGDTEAFF. The V gene is TRBV20-1, the J gene TRBJ1-1, with D tentatively TRBD1 (5 bases). Germline-derived CDR1 and CDR2 are DFQATT and SNEGSKA (reference sequence). V dropped 3 bases and J dropped 3 bases, with 11 bases sitting between them. The CDR3 has 13 residues.

This clonotype was seen only once. This chain joins TRBV5-1 and TRBJ1-1; D ambiguous. CDR1 SGHRS and CDR2 YFSETQ come from the germline V gene. Trimming took off 7 bases at V and 4 bases at J, with 14 bases between the two ends. The CDR3 spans 13 residues. CDR3 loop: CASSVGSPTEAFF. The DNA of the CDR3 is TGCGCCAGCTCAGTGGGGTCGCCCACTGAAGCTTTCTTT. Full variable domain (outside the CDR3, taken from reference TRBV5-1 and TRBJ1-1): KAGVTQTPRYLIKTRGQQVTLSCSPISGHRSVSWYQQTPGQGLQFLFEYFSETQRNKGNFPGRFSGRQFSNSRSEMNVSTLELGDSALYLCASSVGSPTEAFFGQGTRLTVV.

This clonotype was recorded only once. The gene calls are TRBV11-1 and TRBJ2-7; no definite D call. The germline CDR1 and CDR2 sequences are SGHAT and FQDESV (reference sequence). The CDR3 runs 14 residues. Between the trimmed V and J ends, which lost 5 bases and 2 bases, there was a span of 13 bases. The DNA for the CDR3 is TGTGCCAGCAGCCCCCGGATCATGACCTACGAGCAGTACTTC. Translation gives CASSPRIMTYEQYF.

The J gene is TRBJ2-1, the V gene TRBV27, with a tentative D call TRBD1 (5 bases). The CDR3 is made up of 14 amino acids. Germline V gene sequence: CDR1 MNHEY, CDR2 SMNVEV (reference sequence). Trimming left V 5 bases short and J 0 bases short, with 8 bases between. CDR3 nucleotides: TGTGCCAGCAGTGTGCAGGGCTCCTACAATGAGCAGTTCTTC. Its translation: CASSVQGSYNEQFF.

V is TRBV25-1 and J is TRBJ2-5; D could derive from TRBD1 or TRBD2 (5 bases each). V lost 3 bases and J 2 bases, leaving 13 bases between the germline ends. The CDR3 has 15 residues. Germline CDR1 MGHDK, CDR2 SYGVNS. The CDR3 DNA reads as TGTGCCAGCAGTGAGGGACGGGCGCGACAAGAGACCCAGTACTTC. Translated, it gives CASSEGRARQETQYF. Together with reference TRBV25-1 and TRBJ2-5, the CDR3 gives the full variable domain: EADIYQTPRYLVIGTGKKITLECSQTMGHDKMYWYQQDPGMELHLIHYSYGVNSTEKGDLSSESTVSRIRTEHFPLTLESARPSHTSQYLCASSEGRARQETQYFGPGTRLLVL.

The chain couples TRBV11-1 to TRBJ2-2; D gene unclear. The CDR3 consists of 12 residues. Germline loops: CDR1 SGHAT, CDR2 FQDESV (reference sequence). The V end lost 10 bases, the J end lost 3 bases, and 9 bases lay between the germline ends. CDR3 nucleotides: TGTGCCACCCAGACTGACACCGGGGAGCTGTTTTTT. The encoded protein is CATQTDTGELFF.

The chain couples TRBV7-2 to TRBJ2-5; no reliable D call. The V end was cut by 1 base, the J end by 1 base, with 10 bases between. This CDR3 has 15 amino acids. Germline values: CDR1 SGHTA, CDR2 FQGNSA. CDR3 sequence: CASSLGWASQETQYF. The CDR3 DNA is TGTGCCAGCAGCTTAGGATGGGCCAGCCAAGAGACCCAGTACTTC.

V usage is TRBV7-9 and J usage is TRBJ1-4; no clear D gene. V lost 5 bases and J lost 5, with 15 bases in between. The CDR3 runs 15 residues. CDR1 is SEHNR and CDR2 is FQNEAQ in the germline V gene (reference sequence). CDR3 sequence (DNA): TGTGCCAGCAGCCCCAACCTGCGGGAGAATGAAAAACTGTTTTTT. This gives the protein CASSPNLRENEKLFF.

The V call is TRBV19, the J call TRBJ2-3; tentative D call: TRBD1 (5 bases). V lost 11 bases and J 6 bases, leaving 21 bases between the germline ends. Germline-derived CDR1 and CDR2 are LNHDA and SQIVND (reference sequence). There are 14 residues in the CDR3. CDR3 amino acids: CAAKSRQGSDTQYF. As DNA, the CDR3 is TGTGCCGCCAAGTCCCGGCAGGGCAGCGATACGCAGTATTTT.

There are a few counts of this clonotype. The V call is TRBV2, the J call TRBJ1-2; tentatively, D is TRBD1 (5 bases). The germline V gene encodes CDR1 SNHLY and CDR2 FYNNEI. The V gene lost 5 bases and the J gene lost 7 bases, with 17 bases spanning the gap. CDR3 size: 14 residues. The chain's CDR3 is CASSTGALAGGYTF. DNA of the CDR3: TGTGCCAGCAGTACCGGGGCGCTGGCAGGTGGCTACACCTTC. The whole variable domain, filled in from reference TRBV2 and TRBJ1-2, reads EPEVTQTPSHQVTQMGQEVILRCVPISNHLYFYWYRQILGQKVEFLVSFYNNEISEKSEIFDDQFSVERPDGSNFTLKIRSTKLEDSAMYFCASSTGALAGGYTFGSGTRLTVV.

This clonotype is labeled medium-sized (0.01 to 0.1%). The V gene is TRBV7-8, the J gene TRBJ1-1, with D unclear. This CDR3 has 14 amino acids. The V end was cut by 5 bases, the J end by 5 bases, with 15 bases between. Per the germline V gene, CDR1 is SGHVS and CDR2 is FQNEAQ. For the CDR3, the DNA is TGTGCCAGCAGCCCTAGAGACTTGGAGACTGAAGCTTTCTTT. It yields the protein CASSPRDLETEAFF.

This chain links TRBV7-2 with TRBJ2-7; TRBD2 is a possible D gene (6 bases). The length of the CDR3 is 19 residues. The germline V gene encodes CDR1 SGHTA and CDR2 FQGNSA. The V gene lost 5 bases and the J gene lost 0 bases, with 26 bases spanning the gap. CDR3 protein: CASSVTPPLTGGNSYEQYF. The DNA of the CDR3 is TGTGCCAGCAGCGTTACCCCACCCCTCACCGGAGGGAACTCCTACGAGCAGTACTTC. Full variable domain (remainder filled in from reference TRBV7-2 and TRBJ2-7): GAGVSQSPSNKVTEKGKDVELRCDPISGHTALYWYRQSLGQGLEFLIYFQGNSAPDKSGLPSDRFSAERTGGSVSTLTIQRTQQEDSAVYLCASSVTPPLTGGNSYEQYFGPGTRLTVT.

V usage is TRBV12-3 or TRBV12-4 and J usage is TRBJ2-7; D uncertain. V was pared by 1 base and J by 5 bases, with 9 bases between. The CDR3 extends over 13 amino acids. CDR3 sequence: CASSLGRVHEQYF. The CDR3 DNA sequence: TGTGCCAGCAGTTTAGGCAGAGTCCACGAGCAGTACTTC.

This clonotype was recorded a few times. The rearrangement links TRBV20-1 to TRBJ2-1; 11 bases agree with TRBD2. Trimming cost V 0 bases and J 9 bases; bases outside gene matches: 10. Germline CDR1 is DFQATT and CDR2 is SNEGSKA (reference sequence). The CDR3 is 16 residues long. This CDR3 is CSARDIRTSGGSEQFF. CDR3 DNA: TGCAGTGCTAGAGATATTCGCACTAGCGGGGGTAGTGAGCAGTTCTTC.

The genes are TRBV11-2 and TRBJ1-6, with D unresolved. Trimming removed 4 bases at V and 7 bases at J, with 14 bases between. This CDR3 spans 15 amino acids. Germline values: CDR1 SGHAT, CDR2 FQNNGV. CDR3 coding DNA: TGTGCCAGCAGCTCGGGAAGGACGACGAATTCACCCCTCCACTTT. Translation gives CASSSGRTTNSPLHF.

V is TRBV20-1 and J is TRBJ2-5; D tentatively reads TRBD1 or TRBD2 (5 bases each). CDR1 and CDR2 from the germline V gene are DFQATT and SNEGSKA (reference sequence). Between the trimmed V and J ends, which lost 5 bases and 11 bases, there was a span of 21 bases. CDR3 length equals 13 residues. The CDR3 DNA follows: TGCAGTGCTGAAAGACTGGGGGAAACCCGACAGTACTTC. It is translated as CSAERLGETRQYF.

V and J are TRBV29-1 and TRBJ1-2; 8 positions agree with TRBD1. The germline gives CDR1 SQVTM, CDR2 ANQGSEA. CDR3 length: 16 amino acids. The ends lost 4 bases at V and 0 bases at J; junction bases unmatched: 10. In nucleotides, the CDR3 is TGCAGCGTTGCCAAAACTGGGACAGGATCTAACTATGGCTACACCTTC. This codes for CSVAKTGTGSNYGYTF.

The V gene is TRBV7-9, the J gene TRBJ1-2, with D uncertain. The germline CDR1 and CDR2 sequences are SEHNR and FQNEAQ (reference sequence). Trimming took off 5 bases at V and 0 bases at J, with 7 bases between the two ends. This CDR3 comprises 13 residues. The CDR3 nucleotides are TGTGCCAGCAGCCCCGGCGCTAACTATGGCTACACCTTC. Amino acid sequence: CASSPGANYGYTF.

V usage is TRBV6-1 and J usage is TRBJ1-4; 7 positions match TRBD1. From germline, CDR1 is MNHNS and CDR2 SASEGT. The CDR3 contains 14 residues. V lost 6 bases and J lost 4; bases outside the gene matches: 5. CDR3 residues: CASRGTAHNEKLFF. CDR3 nucleotide sequence: TGTGCCAGCAGAGGGACAGCACATAATGAAAAACTGTTTTTT.

This sequence joins TRBV5-1 and TRBJ2-6; possible D gene TRBD1, 5 bases. Germline lookup yields CDR1 SGHRS and CDR2 YFSETQ. The CDR3 loop spans 16 amino acids. Trimming removed 4 bases from V and 2 bases from J, with 13 bases in between. CDR3 sequence: CASSHQGLTGANVLTF. CDR3 sequence (DNA): TGCGCCAGCAGCCACCAGGGTCTAACTGGGGCCAACGTCCTGACTTTC.

The table lists this clonotype with a count of one. The gene calls are TRBV6-1 and TRBJ1-4; D possibly corresponds to TRBD1 (5 bases). The CDR3 is made up of 13 amino acids. V shed 5 bases and J shed 13 bases, with 17 bases lying between them. Germline V gene data show CDR1 as MNHNS and CDR2 as SASEGT. CDR3 protein: CASSQTPTERLFF. As DNA, the CDR3 is TGTGCCAGCAGTCAGACACCGACAGAGAGACTGTTTTTT.

This chain's CDR3 is CASIPDSSYNSPLHF. Here the CDR3 DNA reads TGTGCCAGCATACCGGACAGCTCCTATAATTCACCCCTCCACTTT. The V and J genes are TRBV6-1 and TRBJ1-6; perhaps TRBD1 as D (6 bases). Germline lookup yields CDR1 MNHNS and CDR2 SASEGT. The CDR3 has 15 amino acids. V was trimmed by 7 bases and J by 0 bases, leaving 10 bases between them.

This rearrangement joins TRBV6-4 to TRBJ2-1; no clear D. Germline CDR1 is MRHNA and CDR2 is SNTAGT. Trimming removed 4 bases at V and 8 bases at J, with 12 bases between. The CDR3 runs 13 residues. The CDR3 sequence is CASSASLPHEQFF. The CDR3 DNA follows: TGTGCCAGCAGTGCAAGCCTACCCCATGAGCAGTTCTTC.

J is TRBJ1-2 and V is TRBV5-1; weak D call: TRBD1 (6 bases). This CDR3 contains 15 residues. Deletions cut 4 bases from V and 6 bases from J, with 19 bases between. Germline V gives CDR1 SGHRS, CDR2 YFSETQ. The CDR3 DNA follows: TGCGCCAGCAGCGTCCTGGGACAAGGGGAGCATGGCTACACCTTC. Encoded protein: CASSVLGQGEHGYTF.

This clonotype was detected only a few times. This chain joins TRBV6-1 and TRBJ1-1; D unclear. V was clipped by 2 bases and J by 6 bases, with 13 bases between them. In germline, CDR1 is MNHNS, CDR2 SASEGT. This CDR3 has 14 amino acids. The chain's CDR3 is CASSEKQSRAEAFF. In DNA form, the CDR3 reads TGTGCCAGCAGTGAAAAGCAGTCAAGGGCTGAAGCTTTCTTT.

The chain couples TRBV4-3 to TRBJ2-3, with TRBD2 matching over 8 bases. V was clipped by 2 bases and J by 2 bases; unmatched bases: 12. CDR1 and CDR2 (germline): LGHNA, YSLEER. This CDR3 is built from 18 residues. The CDR3 reads CASSQSISGGGYTDTQYF. DNA of the CDR3: TGCGCCAGCAGCCAATCGATATCGGGAGGGGGGTACACAGATACGCAGTATTTT.

The J gene is TRBJ2-7, the V gene TRBV28, with D possibly TRBD2 on 7 matching bases. The CDR3 is made up of 15 amino acids. The V end lost 4 bases, the J end lost 2 bases, and 15 bases lay between the germline ends. The germline CDR1 and CDR2 sequences are MDHEN and SYDVKM. CDR3 in amino acids: CASSSSGEGAYEQYF. The CDR3 bases are TGTGCCAGCAGTTCCTCAGGGGAGGGTGCCTACGAGCAGTACTTC.

This clonotype was seen only a few times. V gene TRBV23-1 combines with J gene TRBJ1-5; D is uncertain. TRBV23-1 is filed as an ORF, its function uncertain. The germline V and J ends were trimmed by 6 bases and 2 bases, with 14 bases remaining between them. The CDR3 consists of 15 residues. In DNA, the CDR3 is TGCGCCAGCAGCACCTGGACGGCCGGCAATCAGCCCCAGCATTTT. Amino acids: CASSTWTAGNQPQHF.

V gene TRBV21-1 combines with J gene TRBJ2-7; TRBD1 is the table's D call and was not checked against the DNA. TRBV21-1 is labeled a pseudogene. The CDR3 has 15 amino acids. The CDR3 sequence: CASRPETVRAYEQYF. In DNA, the CDR3 is TGTGCCAGCAGGCCGGAGACAGTTCGGGCCTACGAGCAGTACTTC.

Here the CDR3 DNA reads TGCAGTGCAAACCAACCCTCGGGCAGGGCAAACTATGGCTACACCTTC. Translation gives CSANQPSGRANYGYTF. The rearrangement joins TRBV20-1 to TRBJ1-2; maybe TRBD1 (5 bases). CDR1 is DFQATT and CDR2 is SNEGSKA in the germline V gene (reference sequence). V was trimmed by 6 bases and J by 2 bases, leaving 22 bases between them. The CDR3 runs 16 residues.

The chain employs TRBV18 and TRBJ2-5; no clear D gene. The germline V gene encodes CDR1 KGHSH and CDR2 LQKENI. V was cut by 4 bases and J by 2 bases, with 5 bases left in between. The CDR3 runs to 12 residues. CDR3: CASSQPQETQYF. The CDR3 DNA reads TGTGCCAGCTCACAACCTCAAGAGACCCAGTACTTC.